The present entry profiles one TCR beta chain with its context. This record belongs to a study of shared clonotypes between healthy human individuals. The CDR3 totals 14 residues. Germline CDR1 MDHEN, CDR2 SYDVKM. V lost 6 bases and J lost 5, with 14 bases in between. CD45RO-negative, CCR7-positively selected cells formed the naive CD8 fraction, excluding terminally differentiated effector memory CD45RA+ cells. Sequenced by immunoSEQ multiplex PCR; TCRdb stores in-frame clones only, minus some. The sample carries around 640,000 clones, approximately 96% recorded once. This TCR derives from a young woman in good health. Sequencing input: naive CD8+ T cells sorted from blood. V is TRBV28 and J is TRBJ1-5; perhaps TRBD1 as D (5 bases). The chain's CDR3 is CASSTPGRYQPQHF. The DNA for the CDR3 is TGTGCCAGCAGCACACCGGGACGGTATCAGCCCCAGCATTTT.